This is a list of T cell receptor beta chains from one sample in a study of identifying expanded T cells in peripheral blood. Clones were read by immunoSEQ multiplex PCR, and TCRdb kept only the in-frame ones, dropping some. The repertoire consists of approximately 79,000 clones, with about 90% occurring once and the leading ten covering 2.5% to 3.5%. The sequencing input was blood. These receptors all come from a person between 18 and 75 years old in good health. The CDR3 runs from the conserved cysteine through the conserved F or W. D genes are given only for firm matches. Not every row has a clone size; where given, it reads once, few, many or a size class.

d_gene	v_gene	abundance	j_gene	CDR3nt	CDR3aa
TRBD2	TRBV12-5	.	TRBJ2-1	TGTGCTAGTGGTTTGGCACTAGCGGGAGGGGCCTACAATGAGCAGTTCTTC	CASGLALAGGAYNEQFF
.	TRBV7-2	.	TRBJ2-7	TGTGCCAGTGGGGGTTTTTCCTACGAGCAGTACTTC	CASGGFSYEQYF
.	TRBV6-1	.	TRBJ1-4	TGTGCCAGCAGTGAGGGACCAGAGACTGAAAAACTGTTTTTT	CASSEGPETEKLFF
.	TRBV18	few	TRBJ1-1	TGTGCCAGCTCACCGGGTAACACTGAAGCTTTCTTT	CASSPGNTEAFF
TRBD2	TRBV4-2	.	TRBJ2-4	TGTGCCAGCAGCCAAGAGGGACTAGCGGGATCCCGGTCCAAAAACATTCAGTACTTC	CASSQEGLAGSRSKNIQYF
TRBD2	TRBV11-1	.	TRBJ2-7	TGTGCCAGCAGCTTAGCGGGAGGGCCTCGCGAGCAGTACTTC	CASSLAGGPREQYF
.	TRBV12-2	.	TRBJ2-1	TGTGCAAGTCGCTTAGCCATCCGGGACCTCGAGTTCTTC	CASRLAIRDLEFF
.	TRBV6-5	.	TRBJ1-2	TGTGCCAGCAGTACGGTATCTCATCTGGGCTACACCTTC	CASSTVSHLGYTF
.	TRBV13	few	TRBJ1-5	TGTGCCAGCAGCTTAGGCAGAGATCAGCCCCAGCATTTT	CASSLGRDQPQHF
.	TRBV11-2	once	TRBJ2-2	TGTGCCAGCAGCTTAGTGATAGGGATGGGGGAGCTGTTTTTT	CASSLVIGMGELFF
.	TRBV5-7	.	TRBJ1-6	TGTGCCAGCAGCTTGGTTGACAGAGGCAATTCACCCCTCCACTTT	CASSLVDRGNSPLHF
.	TRBV7-9	once	TRBJ2-2	TGTGCCAGCAGCTTAGAGGGCCGGGGTCGGTACAGCGGGGAGCTGTTTTTT	CASSLEGRGRYSGELFF